The rows below give T cell receptor beta chains drawn from one sample of a study of T cell clusters in autoimmune cytopenias. TCRdb re-called the multiplex PCR reads; one entry per CDR3 protein, DNA not given. The sample data list approximately 7,200 distinct CDR3 sequences. This same sample was also part of a study on T cell repertoires in aging, cancer and after chemotherapy.

The sequenced sample consisted of peripheral blood. The receptor set was obtained from a human donor in good health. Each CDR3 is given with its conserved first and last residue. The listing skips clone size in some rows; elsewhere it reads once, few, many or a size class.

j_gene,abundance,v_gene,CDR3aa
TRBJ2-7,medium-sized,TRBV6-5,CASSYSQGASYEQYF
TRBJ2-7,-,TRBV12-3/TRBV12-4,CASSFGTGRFYEQYF
TRBJ2-2,-,TRBV27,CASSFILAGYTGELFF
TRBJ1-4,-,TRBV18,CASSPSRGGLEKLFF
TRBJ2-1,-,TRBV20-1,CSPNSGGATYNEQFF
TRBJ1-5,-,TRBV30,CAWSVSGAGAGPQHF
TRBJ2-1,medium-sized,TRBV19,CASFDEGQGIREQFF
TRBJ2-7,-,TRBV18,CASSPGPPGTPYEQYF
TRBJ2-7,medium-sized,TRBV29-1,CSVGQRDSYEQYF
TRBJ2-7,medium-sized,TRBV6-6,CASSYSSRTAEQYF
TRBJ2-3,medium-sized,TRBV5-6,CASRRLASQGGTDTQYF
TRBJ1-5,-,TRBV7-6,CASSPASNQPQHF
TRBJ2-7,medium-sized,TRBV27,CASSRSTGVGPYEQYF
TRBJ2-7,-,TRBV29-1,CSVPTSGTLNYEQYF
TRBJ2-1,medium-sized,TRBV6-1,CASSEASGGYNEQFF